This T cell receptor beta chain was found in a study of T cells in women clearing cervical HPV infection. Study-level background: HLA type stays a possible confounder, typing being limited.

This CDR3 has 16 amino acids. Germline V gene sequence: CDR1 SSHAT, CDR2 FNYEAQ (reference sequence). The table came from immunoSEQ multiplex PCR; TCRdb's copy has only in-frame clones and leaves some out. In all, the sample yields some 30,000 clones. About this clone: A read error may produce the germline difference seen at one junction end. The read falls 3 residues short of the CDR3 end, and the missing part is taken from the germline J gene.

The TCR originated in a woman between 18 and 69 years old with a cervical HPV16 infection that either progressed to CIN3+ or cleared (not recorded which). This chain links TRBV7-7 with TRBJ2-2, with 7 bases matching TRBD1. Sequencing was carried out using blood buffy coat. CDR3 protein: CASSWAVAGGRGKLFF. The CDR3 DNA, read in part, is TGTGCTAGCAGCTGGGCCGTTGCAGGGGGAAGGGGAAAG.